The 3 T cell receptor beta chains listed next were all sequenced from one sample in a study of CD8 T cells in ankylosing spondylitis. One entry per CDR3 protein results from TCRdb running MiXCR on the 5' RACE reads. The data contain roughly 230,000 distinct CDR3 sequences, roughly a tenth of them seen just once; the ten biggest clones take up 2.5% to 3%. Specimen: blood, either unsorted or a sorted T cell fraction (not recorded which). These TCRs come from a male donor with ankylosing spondylitis or in good health (not recorded which).

This clonotype has at least ten counts. The genes are TRBV4-1 and TRBJ2-7; D gene uncertain. The germline V gene encodes CDR1 MGHRA and CDR2 YSYEKL. The CDR3 totals 15 residues. V lost 0 bases and J lost 3, with 12 bases in between. This chain's CDR3 is CASSQDRSVLYEQYF. The CDR3 DNA reads as TGCGCCAGCAGCCAAGATAGGTCGGTCCTCTACGAGCAGTACTTC.

This clonotype was seen ten or more times. The chain recombines TRBV11-1 with TRBJ2-1; a weak D match, TRBD1 (6 bases). The germline V gene has CDR1 SGHAT and CDR2 FQDESV (reference sequence). The ends were cut back, 5 bases at V and 1 base at J, with 15 bases in the middle. The CDR3 sequence is 16 residues long. The CDR3 DNA is TGTGCCAGCAGCCCCCGGAGAGGGACATCCTACAATGAGCAGTTCTTC. Encoded protein: CASSPRRGTSYNEQFF.

Many counts were recorded for this clonotype. J is TRBJ1-6 and V is TRBV20-1; maybe TRBD1 (6 bases). V gave up 0 bases and J gave up 5 bases, with 11 bases separating them. CDR3 size: 15 residues. The germline CDR1 and CDR2 sequences are DFQATT and SNEGSKA (reference sequence). The CDR3 coding sequence is TGCAGTGCTAGAGATGAACAGGGAAATAATTCACCCCTCCACTTT. Its translation: CSARDEQGNNSPLHF.